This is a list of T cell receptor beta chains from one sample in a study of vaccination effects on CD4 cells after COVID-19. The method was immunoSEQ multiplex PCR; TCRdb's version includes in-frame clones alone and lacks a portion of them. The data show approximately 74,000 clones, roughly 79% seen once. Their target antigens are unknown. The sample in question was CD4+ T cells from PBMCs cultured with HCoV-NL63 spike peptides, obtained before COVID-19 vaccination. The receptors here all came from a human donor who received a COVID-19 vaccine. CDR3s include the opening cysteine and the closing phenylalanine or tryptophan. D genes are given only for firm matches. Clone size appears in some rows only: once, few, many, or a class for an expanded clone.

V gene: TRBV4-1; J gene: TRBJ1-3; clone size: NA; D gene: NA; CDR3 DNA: TGCGCCAGCAGGCGGGACCCGGGAAACACCATATATTTT; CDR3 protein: CASRRDPGNTIYF
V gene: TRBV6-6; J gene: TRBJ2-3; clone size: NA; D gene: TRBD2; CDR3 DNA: TGTGCCAGCGGATACGTAAGCGGGGGTCGCGATACGCAGTATTTT; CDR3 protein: CASGYVSGGRDTQYF
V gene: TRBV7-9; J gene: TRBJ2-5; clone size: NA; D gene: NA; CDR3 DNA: TGTGCCAGCAGCCCCAGGGAGTTGGAGACCCAGTACTTC; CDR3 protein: CASSPRELETQYF
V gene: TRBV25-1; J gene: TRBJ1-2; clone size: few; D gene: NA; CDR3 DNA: TGTGCCAGCAGTGAGGGTGATCGAGGGTCTGGCTACACCTTC; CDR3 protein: CASSEGDRGSGYTF
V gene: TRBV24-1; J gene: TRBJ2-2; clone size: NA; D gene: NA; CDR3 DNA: TGTGCCACTTCCGCGGTCCGTGGGGCCACCGGGGAGCTGTTTTTT; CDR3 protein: CATSAVRGATGELFF
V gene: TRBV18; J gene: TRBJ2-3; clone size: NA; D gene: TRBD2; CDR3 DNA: TGTGCCAGCTCACCTCTAGCGGGGGGTTCAGATACGCAGTATTTT; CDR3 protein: CASSPLAGGSDTQYF
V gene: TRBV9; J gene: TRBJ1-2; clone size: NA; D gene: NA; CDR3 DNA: TGTGCCAGCAGCGTAGACCTCCTAGGCACCTATGGCTACACCTTC; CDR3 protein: CASSVDLLGTYGYTF
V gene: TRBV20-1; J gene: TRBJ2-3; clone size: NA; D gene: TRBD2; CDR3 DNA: TGCAGTGCTAGTGTTTTCGGACTAGAGGGGACAGATACGCAGTATTTT; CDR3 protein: CSASVFGLEGTDTQYF
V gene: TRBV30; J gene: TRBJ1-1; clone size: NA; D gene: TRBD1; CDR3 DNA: TGTGCCTGGAGTGTACTGCAACAGGGGCGCACTGAAGCTTTCTTT; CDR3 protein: CAWSVLQQGRTEAFF
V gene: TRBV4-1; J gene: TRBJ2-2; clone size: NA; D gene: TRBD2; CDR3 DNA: TGCGCCAGCAGCCGCGGGGGGCTGGTGAACACCGGGGAGCTGTTTTTT; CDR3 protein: CASSRGGLVNTGELFF
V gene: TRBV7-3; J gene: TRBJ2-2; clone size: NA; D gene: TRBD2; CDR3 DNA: TGTGCCAGCAGCTTAATTGGTAGCGGGGGCCCCGGGGAGCTGTTTTTT; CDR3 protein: CASSLIGSGGPGELFF
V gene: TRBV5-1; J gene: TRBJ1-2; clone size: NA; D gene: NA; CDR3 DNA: TGCGCCAGCAGCTTGACTACAGGGAGCGGTGGCTACACCTTC; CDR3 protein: CASSLTTGSGGYTF
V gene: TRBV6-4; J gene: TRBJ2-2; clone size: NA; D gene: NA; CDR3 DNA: TGTGCCAGCAGTGAAGGGTACACCGGGGAGCTGTTTTTT; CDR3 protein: CASSEGYTGELFF
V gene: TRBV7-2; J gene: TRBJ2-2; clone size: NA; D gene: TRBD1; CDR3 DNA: TGTGCCAGCAGCATTCCGGGACAGGGGGCTAGGACCGGGGAGCTGTTTTTT; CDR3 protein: CASSIPGQGARTGELFF
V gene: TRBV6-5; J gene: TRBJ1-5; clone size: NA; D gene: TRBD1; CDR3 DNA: TGTGCCAGCGGAGACAGGGGAGAGCAGCCCCAGCATTTT; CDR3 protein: CASGDRGEQPQHF
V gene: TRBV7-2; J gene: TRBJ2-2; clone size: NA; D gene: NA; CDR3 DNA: TGTGCCAGCAGCTTGACAAACTCGAACACCGGGGAGCTGTTTTTT; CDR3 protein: CASSLTNSNTGELFF
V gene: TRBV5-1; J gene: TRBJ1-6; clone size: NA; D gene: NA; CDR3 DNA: TGCGCCAGCAGCTTGGGAGCAGGGCATAATTCACCCCTCCACTTT; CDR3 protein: CASSLGAGHNSPLHF
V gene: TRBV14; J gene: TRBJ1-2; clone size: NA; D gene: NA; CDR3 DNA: TGTGCCAGCAGCCCCTCATCGCGTCTGACGGGCGGCTATGGCTACACCTTC; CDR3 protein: CASSPSSRLTGGYGYTF
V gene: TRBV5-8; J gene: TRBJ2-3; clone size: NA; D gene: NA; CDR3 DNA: TGTGCCAGCCCTCACTGGGGAGCTGGCTCTGGCACAGATACGCAGTATTTT; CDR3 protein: CASPHWGAGSGTDTQYF
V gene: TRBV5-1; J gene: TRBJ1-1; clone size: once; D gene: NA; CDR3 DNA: TGCGCCAGCAGCTTAAATGCAGGGGACACTGAAGCTTTCTTT; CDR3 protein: CASSLNAGDTEAFF
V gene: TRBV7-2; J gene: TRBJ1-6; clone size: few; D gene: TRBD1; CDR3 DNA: TGTGCCAGCAGCTACCTCCGGGACAGGGATAGGAATTCACCCCTCCACTTT; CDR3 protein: CASSYLRDRDRNSPLHF
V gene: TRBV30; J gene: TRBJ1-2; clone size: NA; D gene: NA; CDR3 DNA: TGTGCCTGGAGTCAGGGTAACTATGGCTACACCTTC; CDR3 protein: CAWSQGNYGYTF
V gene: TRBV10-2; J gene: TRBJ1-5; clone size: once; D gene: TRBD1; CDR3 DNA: TGCGCCAGTGAGGACAGGGGCAATCAGCCCCAGCATTTT; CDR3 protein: CASEDRGNQPQHF
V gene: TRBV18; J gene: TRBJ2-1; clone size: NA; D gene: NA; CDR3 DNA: TGTGCCAGCTCACCAGGCGTTAGCTACAATGAGCAGTTCTTC; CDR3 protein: CASSPGVSYNEQFF
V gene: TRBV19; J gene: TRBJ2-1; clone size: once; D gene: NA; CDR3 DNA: TGTGCCAGTAGTGTCCGGGTCTTCAATGAGCAGTTCTTC; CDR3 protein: CASSVRVFNEQFF
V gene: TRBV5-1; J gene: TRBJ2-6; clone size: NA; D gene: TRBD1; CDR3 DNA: TGCGCCAGCAGCGAAACGACAGGGGTCTCTGGGGCCAACGTCCTGACTTTC; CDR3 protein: CASSETTGVSGANVLTF
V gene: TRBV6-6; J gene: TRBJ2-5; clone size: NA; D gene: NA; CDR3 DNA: TGTGCCAGCAGCATACAGGGCGAGACCCAGTACTTC; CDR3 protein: CASSIQGETQYF
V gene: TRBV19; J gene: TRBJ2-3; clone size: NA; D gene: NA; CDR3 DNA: TGTGCCAGTAGTATGGGTCGGTATGAATACACAGATACGCAGTATTTT; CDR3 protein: CASSMGRYEYTDTQYF
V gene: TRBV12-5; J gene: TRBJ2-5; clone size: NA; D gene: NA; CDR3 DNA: TGTGCTAGTGGTTTGCAAGGGCAAGAGACCCAGTACTTC; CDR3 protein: CASGLQGQETQYF
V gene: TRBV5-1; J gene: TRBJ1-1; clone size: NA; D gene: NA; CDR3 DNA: TGCGCCAGCAGCTTGGTCGCGGGACTGAACACTGAAGCTTTCTTT; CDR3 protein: CASSLVAGLNTEAFF
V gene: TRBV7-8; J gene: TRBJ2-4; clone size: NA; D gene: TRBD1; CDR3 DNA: TGTGCCAGCAGCCCGCCTCAGGGGGTAGCCAAAAACATTCAGTACTTC; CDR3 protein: CASSPPQGVAKNIQYF
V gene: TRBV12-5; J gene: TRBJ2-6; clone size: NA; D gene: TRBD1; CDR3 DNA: TGTGCTAGTGGTTTAGATTATGTGGGACAGGGGAATGGTGCTGGGGCCAACGTCCTGACTTTC; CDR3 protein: CASGLDYVGQGNGAGANVLTF
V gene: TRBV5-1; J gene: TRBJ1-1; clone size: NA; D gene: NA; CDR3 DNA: TGCGCCAGCACCTCAACGGGGGCAGGTGAAGCTTTCTTT; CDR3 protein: CASTSTGAGEAFF
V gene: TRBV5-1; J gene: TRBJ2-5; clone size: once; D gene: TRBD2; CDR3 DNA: TGCGCCAGCAGCTTGGGAGCGGGGTCCCAAGAGACCCAGTACTTC; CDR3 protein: CASSLGAGSQETQYF
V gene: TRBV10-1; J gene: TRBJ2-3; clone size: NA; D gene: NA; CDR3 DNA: TGCGCCAGCAGTGAGAAGGCCCTCGGGGATACGCAGTATTTT; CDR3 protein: CASSEKALGDTQYF
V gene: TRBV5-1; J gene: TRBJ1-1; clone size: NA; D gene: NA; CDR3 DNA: TGCGCCAGCAGCTTTGGGGGTTTCTCGGGGGTCAGCACTGAAGCTTTCTTT; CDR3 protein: CASSFGGFSGVSTEAFF
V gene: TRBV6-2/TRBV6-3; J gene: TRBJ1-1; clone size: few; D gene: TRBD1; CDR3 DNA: TGTGCCAGCAGTTACCGGGACAGGAACCTCCAAGCTTTCTTT; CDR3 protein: CASSYRDRNLQAFF
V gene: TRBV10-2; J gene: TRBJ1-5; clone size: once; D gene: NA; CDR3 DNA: TGCGCCAGCAGACGGACCGAGGACCAGCCCCAGCATTTT; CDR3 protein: CASRRTEDQPQHF
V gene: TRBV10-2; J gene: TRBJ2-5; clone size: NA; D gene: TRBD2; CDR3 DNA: TGCGCCAGCAGTGAGACCCGGACTAGCGGGGGCCAAGAGACCCAGTACTTC; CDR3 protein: CASSETRTSGGQETQYF
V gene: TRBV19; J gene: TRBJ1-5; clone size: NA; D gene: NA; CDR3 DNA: TGTGCCAGTAGTATCTGGGGAGACTTCAATCAGCCCCAGCATTTT; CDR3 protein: CASSIWGDFNQPQHF
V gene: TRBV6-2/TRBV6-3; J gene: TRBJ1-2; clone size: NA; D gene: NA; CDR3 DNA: TGTGCCAGCAGTTCACAGAACTATGGCTACACCTTC; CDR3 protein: CASSSQNYGYTF
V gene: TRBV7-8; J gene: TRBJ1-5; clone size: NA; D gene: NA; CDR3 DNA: TGTGCCAGCACCCCCCTTTCCGGGTCGGGCAATCAGCCCCAGCATTTT; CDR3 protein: CASTPLSGSGNQPQHF
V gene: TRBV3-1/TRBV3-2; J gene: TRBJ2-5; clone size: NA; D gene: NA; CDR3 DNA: TGTGCCAGCAGCCAAGGCGTCCGCGAGGAAGGGACCCAGTACTTC; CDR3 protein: CASSQGVREEGTQYF
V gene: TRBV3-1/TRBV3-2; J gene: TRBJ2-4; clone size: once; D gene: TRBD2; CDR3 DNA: TGTGCCAGCAGCCTGACGACCAGGACTAGCGTGGGCAAAAACATTCAGTACTTC; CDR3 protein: CASSLTTRTSVGKNIQYF
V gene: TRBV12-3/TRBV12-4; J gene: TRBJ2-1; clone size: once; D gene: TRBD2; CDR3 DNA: TGTGCCAGCAGTCCCGGGACTAGAAGAAGGCAGTTCTTC; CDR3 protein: CASSPGTRRRQFF
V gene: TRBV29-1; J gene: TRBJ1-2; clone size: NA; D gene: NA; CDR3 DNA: TGCAGCGTTGAACCCGTACAGGGAACTAACTATGGCTACACCTTC; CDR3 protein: CSVEPVQGTNYGYTF
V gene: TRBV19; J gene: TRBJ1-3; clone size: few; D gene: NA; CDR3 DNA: TGTGCCAGTAGTACACAGACGTCCGAGGGAAACACCATATATTTT; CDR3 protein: CASSTQTSEGNTIYF
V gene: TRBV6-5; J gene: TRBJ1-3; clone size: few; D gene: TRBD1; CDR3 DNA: TGTGCCAGCAGTCCCGACAGGGGAGGAAACACCATATATTTT; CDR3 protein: CASSPDRGGNTIYF
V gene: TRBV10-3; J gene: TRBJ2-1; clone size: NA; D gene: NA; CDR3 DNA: TGTGCCATCAGTGAGTCGAATTCCGGGGTCCAAGAGCAGTTCTTC; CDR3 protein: CAISESNSGVQEQFF
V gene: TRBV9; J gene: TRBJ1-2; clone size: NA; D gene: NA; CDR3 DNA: TGTGCCAGCAGCGTAGAACAGGGATATGGCTACACCTTC; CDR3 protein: CASSVEQGYGYTF
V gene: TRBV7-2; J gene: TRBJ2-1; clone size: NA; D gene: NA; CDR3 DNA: TGTGCCAGCAGCCCTAGGGTCGGCTCCTACAATGAGCAGTTCTTC; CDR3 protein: CASSPRVGSYNEQFF
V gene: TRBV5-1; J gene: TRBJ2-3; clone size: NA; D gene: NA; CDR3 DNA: TGCGCCAGCAGCTTGAGGACACCTAGCACAGATACGCAGTATTTT; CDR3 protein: CASSLRTPSTDTQYF
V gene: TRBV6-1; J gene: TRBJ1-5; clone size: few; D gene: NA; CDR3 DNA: TGTGCCAGCAGTGAAATTAGCAATCAGCCCCAGCATTTT; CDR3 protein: CASSEISNQPQHF
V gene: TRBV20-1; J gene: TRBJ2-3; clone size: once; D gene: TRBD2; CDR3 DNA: TGCAGTGCTAGTTCGGCTAGCGGGGGAACAGATACGCAGTATTTT; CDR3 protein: CSASSASGGTDTQYF
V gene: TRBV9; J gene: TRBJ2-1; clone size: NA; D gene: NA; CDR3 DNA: TGTGCCAGCAGCCCCCGGACCAATTACTACAATGAGCAGTTCTTC; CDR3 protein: CASSPRTNYYNEQFF
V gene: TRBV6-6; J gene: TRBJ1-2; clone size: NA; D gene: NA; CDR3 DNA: TGTGCCAGCAGGCTCCGGGAAGAAAACTGGGACACCTTC; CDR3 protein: CASRLREENWDTF
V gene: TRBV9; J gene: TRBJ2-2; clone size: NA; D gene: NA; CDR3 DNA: TGTGCCAGCAGCGCAGGACAGAGGCTCACCGGGGAGCTGTTTTTT; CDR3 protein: CASSAGQRLTGELFF